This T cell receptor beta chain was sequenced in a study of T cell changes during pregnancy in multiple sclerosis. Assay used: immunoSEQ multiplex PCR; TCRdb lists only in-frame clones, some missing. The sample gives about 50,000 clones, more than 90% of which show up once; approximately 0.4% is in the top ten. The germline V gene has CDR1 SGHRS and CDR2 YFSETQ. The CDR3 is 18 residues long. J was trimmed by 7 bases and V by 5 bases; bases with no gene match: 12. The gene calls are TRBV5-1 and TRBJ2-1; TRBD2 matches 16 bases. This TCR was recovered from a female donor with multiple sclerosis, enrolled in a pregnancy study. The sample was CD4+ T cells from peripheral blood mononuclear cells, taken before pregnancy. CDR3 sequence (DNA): TGCGCCAGCAGACCGGAAGAGGGACTAGCGGGAGGGTGGAATGAGCAGTTCTTC. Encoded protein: CASRPEEGLAGGWNEQFF.